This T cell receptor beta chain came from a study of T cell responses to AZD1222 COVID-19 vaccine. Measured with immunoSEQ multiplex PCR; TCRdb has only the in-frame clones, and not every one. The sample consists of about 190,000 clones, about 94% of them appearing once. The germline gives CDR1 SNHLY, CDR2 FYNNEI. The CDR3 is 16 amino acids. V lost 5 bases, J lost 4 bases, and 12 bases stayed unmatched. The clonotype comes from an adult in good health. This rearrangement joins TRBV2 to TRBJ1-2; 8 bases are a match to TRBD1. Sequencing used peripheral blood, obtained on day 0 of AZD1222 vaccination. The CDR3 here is CASSPGTGELRYGYTF. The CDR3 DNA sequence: TGTGCCAGCAGTCCAGGGACAGGTGAATTACGCTATGGCTACACCTTC.